These 26 T cell receptor beta chains came from one sample sequenced in a study of blood T cells in healthy people across ages. A second PCR, run for about 6 to 11 cycles, used a sample-barcoded 5' primer plus a J-beta primer mix. TCRdb re-derived calls from the 5' RACE reads in MiXCR, one entry per CDR3 protein. The table includes fewer than 800,000 distinct CDR3 sequences, 25% detected once. A further study also used this sample, focusing on T cells of mothers and their children.

The sample taken for sequencing was blood. These TCRs come from a boy aged 5-17 years in good health.

This clonotype has more than one count but fewer than ten. The chain recombines TRBV7-8 with TRBJ2-5, with 8 bases lining up with TRBD1. The J call is in doubt because the DNA end fits TRBJ2-7 better. The length of the CDR3 is 18 residues. CDR1 and CDR2 from the germline V gene are SGHVS and FQNEAQ. CDR3 in DNA: TGTGCCAGCAGCTTAGATCGACGAAAGGACAGGGTAACCTACGAGCAGTACTTC. It is translated as CASSLDRRKDRVTYEQYF.

This clonotype was picked up a small number of times. Written as DNA, the CDR3 is TGTGCCAGCAGCTTGGGGACAGTTAGTCCGGAGCAGTTCTTC. Its protein product is CASSLGTVSPEQFF. The chain employs TRBV5-5 and TRBJ2-5; TRBD1 is a possible D gene (6 bases). The assigned J gene may be wrong: the sequence end matches TRBJ2-1 better. This CDR3 has 14 residues. The germline V gene has CDR1 SGHKS and CDR2 YYEKEE (reference sequence).

The chain combines TRBV7-2 with TRBJ2-7; the D gene is possibly TRBD2 (5 bases). This CDR3 contains 14 residues. Trimming left V 7 bases short and J 1 base short, with 14 bases between. Germline V gives CDR1 SGHTA, CDR2 FQGNSA. CDR3 sequence reads: CASKPGYSSYEQYF. CDR3 in DNA: TGTGCCAGCAAGCCGGGGTATTCATCCTACGAGCAGTACTTC.

Only a few counts were recorded for this clonotype. The chain couples TRBV29-1 to TRBJ2-7; a possible D gene is TRBD2 (6 bases). V was trimmed by 7 bases and J by 7 bases, leaving 20 bases between them. Looked up from germline, CDR1 is SQVTM and CDR2 is ANQGSEA. CDR3 size: 13 residues. CDR3 in DNA: TGCAGCGCGATGTTGGAGGGGCGTTGGGAGCAGTACTTC. It specifies CSAMLEGRWEQYF.

The gene calls are TRBV6-5 and TRBJ2-1; tentative D call: TRBD1 (6 bases). Germline CDR1 and CDR2: MNHEY and SVGAGI. This CDR3 has 18 residues. The ends were cut back, 0 bases at V and 6 bases at J, with 21 bases in the middle. The DNA of the CDR3 is TGTGCCAGCAGTTACTCTGGTCAACAGGGTCCAATCTCCAATGAGCAGTTCTTC. Residues: CASSYSGQQGPISNEQFF.

This clonotype has more than one count but fewer than ten. V gene TRBV13 combines with J gene TRBJ2-7, with a weak D call TRBD2 (5 bases). Germline V CDR1 and CDR2: PRHDT, FYEKMQ (reference sequence). V was shortened by 4 bases and J by 0 bases, with 13 bases between the two germline ends. The CDR3 covers 15 residues. The CDR3: CASSSRGHGSYEQYF. The CDR3 bases are TGTGCCAGCAGCTCCCGAGGGCACGGCTCCTACGAGCAGTACTTC.

J is TRBJ1-5 and V is TRBV10-3; 8 bases align to TRBD1. CDR3 length: 14 amino acids. Germline CDR1 reads ENHRY; CDR2 reads SYGVKD. V lost 10 bases, J lost 5 bases, and 10 bases stayed unmatched. The CDR3 DNA is TGTGCCACCCAAACAGGGGGAGCCGATCAGCCCCAGCATTTT. It encodes CATQTGGADQPQHF.

This clonotype was seen more than once but under ten times. The chain carries TRBV12-3 or TRBV12-4 and TRBJ1-2; no definite D call. V dropped 3 bases and J dropped 3 bases, with 11 bases sitting between them. The CDR3 is 14 amino acids. The CDR3 nucleotides are TGTGCCAGCAGTTTGGCAGACGGATACTATGGCTACACCTTC. Translating gives CASSLADGYYGYTF.

In its sample, this clonotype was seen a few times. This chain joins TRBV27 and TRBJ2-5, with 8 positions matching TRBD1. V lost 5 bases to trimming and J lost 5 bases; unmatched junction nucleotides: 13. The CDR3 extends over 16 amino acids. The germline gives CDR1 MNHEY, CDR2 SMNVEV (reference sequence). Here the CDR3 reads CASSPILRGPRETQYF. The CDR3 nucleotides are TGTGCCAGCAGTCCGATCCTCAGGGGGCCCAGGGAGACCCAGTACTTC.

CDR3 in amino acids: CASTQEGPYNEQFF. CDR3 nucleotides: TGTGCCAGCACCCAGGAGGGGCCCTACAATGAGCAGTTCTTC. The chain links TRBV27 to TRBJ2-1; D perhaps matches TRBD2 (6 bases). The CDR3 runs 14 residues. Germline-derived CDR1 and CDR2 are MNHEY and SMNVEV (reference sequence). V lost 7 bases and J 2 bases, leaving 12 bases between the germline ends.

This sequence joins TRBV9 and TRBJ1-2, with D possibly being TRBD1 (5 bases). This CDR3 region has 15 residues. The ends were cut back, 0 bases at V and 6 bases at J, with 15 bases in the middle. Germline lookup yields CDR1 SGDLS and CDR2 YYNGEE. The DNA of the CDR3 is TGTGCCAGCAGCGTAGCTACAGCTGGGGGGAATGGCTACACCTTC. Translated, it gives CASSVATAGGNGYTF.

The sample holds many counts of this clonotype. The V and J genes are TRBV12-5 and TRBJ1-2; 9 nucleotides line up with TRBD1. In germline, CDR1 is LGHNT, CDR2 FRNRAP. The junction had 6 bases not matched to a gene; V was cut back by 8 bases and J by 5 bases. The length of the CDR3 is 13 residues. CDR3 nucleotides: TGTGCTAGTAGGACAGGGGACCGATATGGCTACACCTTC. Translating it yields CASRTGDRYGYTF.

The sample holds a few counts of this clonotype. V is TRBV12-3 or TRBV12-4 and J is TRBJ2-2; D may be TRBD1 or TRBD2 (5 bases each). The CDR3 runs to 13 residues. With 5 bases removed from V and 7 bases from J, the gap between germline ends came to 11 bases. In DNA, the CDR3 is TGTGCCAGCAGTCGATCGGGGCTCGGGGAGCTGTTTTTT. Its translation is CASSRSGLGELFF.

The rearrangement joins TRBV4-3 to TRBJ2-7, with no clear D. V dropped 0 bases and J dropped 7 bases, with 10 bases sitting between them. The CDR3 is made up of 13 amino acids. The germline gives CDR1 LGHNA, CDR2 YSLEER. The CDR3: CASSQERPQEQYF. For the CDR3, the DNA is TGCGCCAGCAGCCAAGAACGGCCACAGGAGCAGTACTTC.

This clonotype was found a few times. The rearrangement joins TRBV12-5 to TRBJ1-5, with D unclear. V lost 7 bases and J lost 0, with 10 bases in between. Germline V lookup: CDR1 LGHNT, CDR2 FRNRAP. The CDR3 totals 14 residues. In nucleotides, the CDR3 is TGTGCTAGTGAGCTGGGATTTAGCAATCAGCCCCAGCATTTT. The encoded protein is CASELGFSNQPQHF.

The gene calls are TRBV6-2 or TRBV6-3 and TRBJ1-1, with TRBD1 identical over 7 bases. The germline gives CDR1 MNHEY, CDR2 SVGEGT. V lost 2 bases, J lost 0 bases, and 15 bases stayed unmatched. The CDR3 has 19 residues. The CDR3 DNA follows: TGTGCCAGCAGTTACACCCGCACAGGGGAGAATTACATGAACACTGAAGCTTTCTTT. It specifies CASSYTRTGENYMNTEAFF.

This clonotype has just a few counts. The V and J genes are TRBV7-9 and TRBJ2-3; perhaps TRBD2 as D (5 bases). The V end lost 2 bases, the J end lost 0 bases, and 12 bases lay between the germline ends. CDR1 and CDR2 (germline): SEHNR, FQNEAQ (reference sequence). CDR3 size: 16 residues. The DNA for the CDR3 is TGTGCCAGCAGCTTATTTTCTAGCTTAAGCACAGATACGCAGTATTTT. Translation: CASSLFSSLSTDTQYF.

The gene calls are TRBV4-3 and TRBJ2-1; D possibly matches TRBD1 or TRBD2 (5 bases each). The closer fit of TRBJ2-7 to the DNA end suggests the J call may be wrong. The CDR3 spans 18 residues. CDR1 is LGHNA and CDR2 is YSLEER in the germline V gene. The CDR3 region has the DNA TGCGCCAGCAGCCAAGATCGGGAACAGGCCGCACCCCCCTACGAGCAGTACTTC. Protein product: CASSQDREQAAPPYEQYF.

This clonotype was picked up a small number of times. This chain uses TRBV10-1 with TRBJ2-1; the match to TRBD1 covers 7 bases. Trimming at V came to 2 bases and at J to 2 bases, leaving 6 bases not matched to a gene. The V gene's germline CDR1 is WNHNN and CDR2 SYGVQD (reference sequence). The CDR3 length is 16 residues. The CDR3 here is CASSEVRTGTYNEQFF. The CDR3 DNA follows: TGCGCCAGCAGTGAGGTTCGGACAGGTACCTACAATGAGCAGTTCTTC.

The chain combines TRBV12-3 or TRBV12-4 with TRBJ2-5, with D maybe TRBD2 (5 bases). V was trimmed by 6 bases and J by 4 bases, leaving 12 bases between them. This CDR3 comprises 13 residues. The CDR3 spells CASSLRTAETQYF. Here the CDR3 DNA reads TGTGCCAGCAGCCTTAGGACTGCAGAGACCCAGTACTTC.

There are a few counts of this clonotype. The V call is TRBV12-3 or TRBV12-4, the J call TRBJ2-3, with D tentatively TRBD1 (5 bases). The CDR3 has 14 residues. Trimming took off 3 bases at V and 2 bases at J, with 9 bases between the two ends. The chain's CDR3 is CASSLVQDTDTQYF. Here the CDR3 DNA reads TGTGCCAGCAGTTTGGTACAGGACACAGATACGCAGTATTTT.

A few counts support this clonotype. The chain couples TRBV20-1 to TRBJ1-2; the match to TRBD1 covers 7 bases. The ends lost 5 bases at V and 6 bases at J; junction bases unmatched: 9. The CDR3 contains 13 residues. Germline V gene lookup returns CDR1 DFQATT and CDR2 SNEGSKA (reference sequence). CDR3 nucleotide sequence: TGCAGTGCTCAGGGCTGGGACAGCCATGGCTACACCTTC. Its translation is CSAQGWDSHGYTF.

This clonotype was seen only a few times. This rearrangement joins TRBV7-9 to TRBJ1-1; D unclear. Germline CDR1 reads SEHNR; CDR2 reads FQNEAQ (reference sequence). V lost 0 bases and J 5 bases, leaving 10 bases between the germline ends. The CDR3 is 14 residues long. CDR3 sequence: CASSLARAGTEAFF. The CDR3 DNA is TGTGCCAGCAGCTTAGCAAGAGCTGGTACTGAAGCTTTCTTT.

The chain carries TRBV5-1 and TRBJ2-7; 10 bases are shared with TRBD1. CDR1 and CDR2 (germline): SGHRS, YFSETQ. With 5 bases clipped from V and 3 bases from J, the junction kept 8 bases outside the gene matches. The CDR3 is 15 residues long. The CDR3 region is CASSYTGTGVYEQYF. CDR3 DNA sequence: TGCGCCAGCAGTTATACCGGGACAGGGGTCTACGAGCAGTACTTC.

The rearrangement uses TRBV9 and TRBJ2-7; 7 bases are shared with TRBD2. V shed 4 bases and J 3 bases; nucleotides not matched to a gene: 10. The CDR3 length is 15 residues. Germline CDR1 is SGDLS and CDR2 is YYNGEE. The CDR3 is CASSRGELAIYEQYF. DNA for the CDR3: TGTGCCAGCAGCCGAGGGGAACTAGCGATCTACGAGCAGTACTTC.

As for this clonotype: The germline gene is not matched at one end of the junction; a read error may be the cause. This chain links TRBV11-2 with TRBJ2-7; D gene ambiguous. CDR1 and CDR2 from the germline V gene are SGHAT and FQNNGV. The CDR3 covers 14 residues. The DNA of the CDR3 is TGTGCCAGCAGTTTAGGCGCCCGGCTGGACGAGCAGTACTTC. Protein: CASSLGARLDEQYF.